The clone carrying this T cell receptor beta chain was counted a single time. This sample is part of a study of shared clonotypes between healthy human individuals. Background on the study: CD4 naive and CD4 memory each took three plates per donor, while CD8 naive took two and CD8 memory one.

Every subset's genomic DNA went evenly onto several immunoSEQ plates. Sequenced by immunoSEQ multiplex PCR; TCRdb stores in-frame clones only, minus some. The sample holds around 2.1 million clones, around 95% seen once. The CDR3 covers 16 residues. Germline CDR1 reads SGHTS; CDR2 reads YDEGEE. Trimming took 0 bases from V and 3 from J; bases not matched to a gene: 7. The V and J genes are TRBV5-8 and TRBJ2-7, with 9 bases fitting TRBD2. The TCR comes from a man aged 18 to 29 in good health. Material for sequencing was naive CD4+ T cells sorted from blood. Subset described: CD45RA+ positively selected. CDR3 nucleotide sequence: TGTGCCAGCAGCTTGGGGGCTAGCGGGATTTTCTACGAGCAGTACTTC. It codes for CASSLGASGIFYEQYF.